The 20 T cell receptor beta chains listed next were all sequenced from one sample in a study of control samples from healthy donors and cancer patients. Some clones are missing from TCRdb's copy, which holds only in-frame ones; the method was immunoSEQ multiplex PCR. The sample lists about 94,000 clones, 90% occurring once. The material sequenced was blood. Every receptor here comes from a young woman in good health.

The chain employs TRBV12-3 or TRBV12-4 and TRBJ1-5; D unclear. The CDR3 is 13 amino acids. The V and J ends lost 6 bases and 0 bases respectively, with 6 bases between them. The CDR3 DNA reads as TGTGCCAGCAGAGACTTTAGCAATCAGCCCCAGCATTTT. It encodes CASRDFSNQPQHF.

Only one count was recorded for this clone. The genes are TRBV4-1 and TRBJ2-7; TRBD2 matches 9 bases. The V segment lost 6 bases and the J segment 2 bases; nucleotides outside the gene matches: 5. Germline values: CDR1 MGHRA, CDR2 YSYEKL. The CDR3 has 14 residues. CDR3 nucleotides: TGCGCCAGCAGGCGGACTAGCGAGACCTACGAGCAGTACTTC. It specifies CASRRTSETYEQYF.

This clone is a singleton in its sample. The chain links TRBV24-1 to TRBJ1-2; TRBD1 aligns across 8 bases. The germline V gene has CDR1 KGHDR and CDR2 SFDVKD. The length of the CDR3 is 16 residues. The V segment lost 4 bases and the J segment 4 bases; nucleotides outside the gene matches: 10. The CDR3 DNA follows: TGTGCCACCAGTGACCCCACAGACAGGGGTGGCTATGGCTACACCTTC. This encodes CATSDPTDRGGYGYTF.

The chain is built from TRBV6-6 and TRBJ2-1, with D unclear. This CDR3 spans 11 amino acids. In germline, CDR1 is MNHNY, CDR2 SVGAGI (reference sequence). Deletions cut 2 bases from V and 12 bases from J, with 8 bases between. CDR3 loop: CASSYLVAQFF. CDR3 coding DNA: TGTGCCAGCAGTTACCTGGTGGCGCAGTTCTTC.

The V and J genes are TRBV19 and TRBJ1-2; D uncertain. Trimming removed 8 bases at V and 5 bases at J, with 3 bases between. This CDR3 is built from 9 residues. The V gene's germline CDR1 is LNHDA and CDR2 SQIVND (reference sequence). CDR3 in DNA: TGTGCCAGTGGGTATGGCTACACCTTC. This gives the protein CASGYGYTF.

V and J are TRBV19 and TRBJ1-1, with D possibly matching TRBD1 (6 bases). Germline CDR1 LNHDA, CDR2 SQIVND (reference sequence). This CDR3 contains 16 residues. Trimming pared 7 bases from V and 1 base from J, leaving 19 bases between. As DNA, the CDR3 is TGTGCCAGTATCCCCGAACCAGGGGCCGAGAACACTGAAGCTTTCTTT. Residues: CASIPEPGAENTEAFF.

This clone was observed a single time. The J gene is TRBJ2-2, the V gene TRBV11-3; D gene ambiguous. Trimming pared 0 bases from V and 5 bases from J, leaving 16 bases between. CDR3 length: 17 residues. Germline CDR1 reads SGHNT; CDR2 reads YENEEA. In nucleotides, the CDR3 is TGTGCCAGCAGCTTAGATGTTGCGCGCGTGGAAACCGGGGAGCTGTTTTTT. Translated, it gives CASSLDVARVETGELFF. The entire variable domain, with the rest obtained from reference TRBV11-3 and TRBJ2-2, is as follows: EAGVVQSPRYKIIEKKQPVAFWCNPISGHNTLYWYLQNLGQGPELLIRYENEEAVDDSQLPKDRFSAERLKGVDSTLKIQPAELGDSAVYLCASSLDVARVETGELFFGEGSRLTVL.

The V gene is TRBV7-3, the J gene TRBJ2-5, with TRBD1 matching over 9 bases. This CDR3 spans 15 amino acids. In germline, CDR1 is SGHTA, CDR2 FQGTGA. V lost 2 bases, J lost 4 bases, and 5 bases stayed unmatched. The CDR3 coding sequence is TGTGCCAGCAGCTTAGGACAGGGGATGGGAGAGACCCAGTACTTC. Its protein product is CASSLGQGMGETQYF.

This clone is a singleton in its sample. This sequence joins TRBV6-5 and TRBJ2-1, with TRBD1 as a possible D gene (5 bases). There are 14 residues in the CDR3. The V end lost 7 bases, the J end lost 2 bases, and 12 bases lay between the germline ends. The germline V gene has CDR1 MNHEY and CDR2 SVGAGI. CDR3 nucleotide sequence: TGTGCCAGCATGGCGACAGAGCCCTACAATGAGCAGTTCTTC. Residues: CASMATEPYNEQFF.

In this sample, this clone turned up once. The chain couples TRBV27 to TRBJ2-7; D is undetermined. Germline V gene data show CDR1 as MNHEY and CDR2 as SMNVEV (reference sequence). This CDR3 comprises 11 residues. V was cut by 5 bases and J by 7 bases, with 9 bases left in between. The CDR3 DNA is TGTGCCAGCAGTCCGGGCACAGAGCAGTACTTC. This translates into CASSPGTEQYF.

The chain has TRBV4-1 and TRBJ2-4; D remains ambiguous. The CDR3 length is 19 residues. The germline CDR1 and CDR2 sequences are MGHRA and YSYEKL. Trimming left V 3 bases short and J 7 bases short, with 28 bases between. In DNA form, the CDR3 reads TGCGCCAGCAGCCACCTACTGATGGGCGCCCCCAGCTCGAAGAACATTCAGTACTTC. Amino acid sequence: CASSHLLMGAPSSKNIQYF.

This clone was recorded a few times. The gene calls are TRBV20-1 and TRBJ1-2; TRBD1 is a possible D gene (6 bases). In germline, CDR1 is DFQATT, CDR2 SNEGSKA (reference sequence). The CDR3 is 11 amino acids. V was pared by 5 bases and J by 9 bases, with 13 bases between. CDR3 in DNA: TGCAGTGCTGGGGGGGCCCCCAGCTACACCTTC. Protein sequence: CSAGGAPSYTF.

This chain uses TRBV18 with TRBJ1-5; 11 bases align to TRBD1. CDR1 KGHSH and CDR2 LQKENI come from the germline V gene. This CDR3 is 17 amino acids long. The V segment lost 2 bases and the J segment 8 bases; nucleotides outside the gene matches: 11. Here the CDR3 reads CASSPNGQGAVGEPQHF. CDR3 in DNA: TGTGCCAGCTCACCAAACGGACAGGGGGCTGTCGGAGAGCCCCAGCATTTT.

The chain has TRBV7-9 and TRBJ1-6, with D possibly being TRBD1 (5 bases). Trimming took 1 base from V and 7 from J, leaving 8 bases between them. This CDR3 is built from 14 residues. The V gene's germline CDR1 is SEHNR and CDR2 FQNEAQ (reference sequence). The CDR3 DNA reads as TGTGCCAGCAGCTTAGGACAGCAAAATTCACCCCTCCACTTT. Translated, it gives CASSLGQQNSPLHF.

The chain has TRBV7-2 and TRBJ2-7; a weak D match, TRBD1 (5 bases). The CDR3 sequence is 13 residues long. Germline loops: CDR1 SGHTA, CDR2 FQGNSA. V was pared by 0 bases and J by 2 bases, with 5 bases between. For the CDR3, the DNA is TGTGCCAGCAGCTTAGCGGACACCTACGAGCAGTACTTC. It is translated as CASSLADTYEQYF.

The rearrangement links TRBV28 to TRBJ1-2; D unclear. CDR1 and CDR2 (germline): MDHEN, SYDVKM. V lost 4 bases and J 1 base, leaving 1 base between the germline ends. The length of the CDR3 is 11 residues. The CDR3 DNA reads as TGTGCCAGCAGTTATAACTATGGCTACACCTTC. Amino acids: CASSYNYGYTF.

The count of this clone is one. This chain links TRBV29-1 with TRBJ2-1; 9 bases agree with TRBD1. The CDR3 spans 14 residues. V was pared by 5 bases and J by 3 bases, with 5 bases of the junction left unmatched. CDR1 SQVTM and CDR2 ANQGSEA come from the germline V gene. The CDR3 spells CSVSGTGSYNEQFF. CDR3 bases: TGCAGCGTTTCCGGGACAGGGAGCTACAATGAGCAGTTCTTC.

This clone came up once. J is TRBJ2-2 and V is TRBV7-3; TRBD2 matches at 8 bases. Germline V gene data show CDR1 as SGHTA and CDR2 as FQGTGA. V lost 5 bases and J lost 2; bases outside the gene matches: 4. The CDR3 contains 15 residues. The chain's CDR3 is CASSPAGGNTGELFF. CDR3 bases: TGTGCCAGCAGCCCCGCGGGGGGTAACACCGGGGAGCTGTTTTTT. Looking up the rest from reference TRBV7-3 and TRBJ2-2 gives the full variable domain: GAGVSQTPSNKVTEKGKYVELRCDPISGHTALYWYRQSLGQGPEFLIYFQGTGAADDSGLPNDRFFAVRPEGSVSTLKIQRTERGDSAVYLCASSPAGGNTGELFFGEGSRLTVL.

Here the CDR3 DNA reads TGCGCCAGCAGCTTTTCTATTAGGCGGGGGGGCACAGATACGCAGTATTTT. Its translation: CASSFSIRRGGTDTQYF. The V call is TRBV5-1, the J call TRBJ2-3; 8 bases line up with TRBD2. The germline V gene has CDR1 SGHRS and CDR2 YFSETQ. V was clipped by 2 bases and J by 1 base; unmatched bases: 9. The CDR3 has 17 amino acids.

The V and J genes are TRBV6-5 and TRBJ1-5; D remains unclear. The V end lost 0 bases, the J end lost 1 base, and 4 bases lay between the germline ends. The CDR3 is 14 residues long. Germline values: CDR1 MNHEY, CDR2 SVGAGI. The CDR3, as DNA: TGTGCCAGCAGTTACTCAGGGAGCAATCAGCCCCAGCATTTT. It specifies CASSYSGSNQPQHF.